This T cell receptor beta chain was obtained from a study of blood T cell repertoires in COVID-19. Study at large: Both acute and convalescent COVID-19 samples were obtained from the United States, Italy and Spain. The analysed material was cDNA or gDNA that came from T cells, B-cell-depleted T cells, or PBMCs.

The CDR3 contains 14 residues. V lost 6 bases, J lost 1 base, and 13 bases lay in between. Germline loops: CDR1 LNHDA, CDR2 SQIVND (reference sequence). Per the original data handling: Reference gene primer amplification in the assay estimated nucleated cell counts. TCRdb's copy holds only in-frame clones and misses some; the assay was immunoSEQ multiplex PCR. D and trimming come from the DNA, and the V and J calls and clone size come from that table. The profile shows tens of thousands of clones, about 85% of them singletons. As to this clone: Other DNA sequences in this sample translate to the same CDR3.

The clonotype originates from a man older than 75 with acute or convalescent COVID-19. The chain carries TRBV19 and TRBJ2-7; maybe TRBD1 (6 bases). The specimen was peripheral blood. CDR3 in amino acids: CASRETGLSYEQYF. CDR3 DNA: TGTGCCAGTAGGGAAACAGGGCTGTCCTACGAGCAGTACTTC.